The 20 T cell receptor beta chains given below trace back to one sample, sequenced in a study of beta chain features in type 1 diabetes. Reverse transcribing all isolated RNA meant expressed TCRB transcripts were sequenced. Method: immunoSEQ multiplex PCR; TCRdb's copy keeps in-frame clones and lacks some. The data hold 640,000 or so clones, with around an eighth observed a single time. Study outcomes and limitations: Across all four CD4+ subsets, people with type 1 diabetes showed modestly shorter TCRB CDR3s.

Antigen specificity for these receptors is unknown. The sequenced material came from naive CD4+ T cells from blood. The receptors were sampled from a man between 18 and 29 years old with type 1 diabetes.

The sample holds a few counts of this clone. V gene TRBV10-1 combines with J gene TRBJ1-2, with D uncertain. V was pared by 2 bases and J by 2 bases, with 6 bases between. This CDR3 spans 13 amino acids. CDR1 and CDR2 from the germline V gene are WNHNN and SYGVQD (reference sequence). The CDR3 loop is CASSESFNYGYTF. The CDR3 DNA is TGCGCCAGCAGTGAGAGCTTCAACTATGGCTACACCTTC.

The chain recombines TRBV27 with TRBJ1-6; no clear D gene. CDR3 length: 15 amino acids. Between the trimmed V and J ends, which lost 6 bases and 0 bases, there was a span of 9 bases. Per germline, CDR1 MNHEY and CDR2 SMNVEV (reference sequence). CDR3 sequence: CASSAGGSYNSPLHF. The CDR3 DNA sequence: TGTGCCAGCAGCGCGGGAGGCTCCTATAATTCACCCCTCCACTTT.

This clone was seen more than once but under ten times. The V and J genes are TRBV5-1 and TRBJ2-5; 9 bases fit TRBD1. Germline V gene sequence: CDR1 SGHRS, CDR2 YFSETQ. This CDR3 comprises 14 residues. J was trimmed by 3 bases and V by 4 bases; bases with no gene match: 4. In DNA form, the CDR3 reads TGCGCCAGCAGCCCACGACAGGGGGAAGAGACCCAGTACTTC. Its translation is CASSPRQGEETQYF. Full variable domain (rest looked up from reference TRBV5-1 and TRBJ2-5): KAGVTQTPRYLIKTRGQQVTLSCSPISGHRSVSWYQQTPGQGLQFLFEYFSETQRNKGNFPGRFSGRQFSNSRSEMNVSTLELGDSALYLCASSPRQGEETQYFGPGTRLLVL.

Only a few counts were recorded for this clone. V and J are TRBV29-1 and TRBJ1-2, with 10 bases that match TRBD1. The germline CDR1 and CDR2 sequences are SQVTM and ANQGSEA. J gave up 4 bases and V 6 bases, and 11 bases lay outside the gene matches. The CDR3 totals 15 residues. The chain's CDR3 is CSVKPGQGKLYGYTF. CDR3 DNA sequence: TGCAGCGTCAAACCGGGACAGGGGAAACTCTATGGCTACACCTTC.

The gene calls are TRBV6-6 and TRBJ2-3; D might be TRBD2 (6 bases). Trimming stripped 2 bases from V and 5 bases from J, with 11 bases between. This CDR3 is built from 14 residues. In germline, CDR1 is MNHNY, CDR2 SVGAGI (reference sequence). CDR3 amino acids: CASSYRERGDTQYF. In DNA form, the CDR3 reads TGTGCCAGCAGTTACCGGGAGCGCGGAGATACGCAGTATTTT.

This clone was observed a handful of times. The V call is TRBV2, the J call TRBJ1-2; D remains unclear. This CDR3 region has 14 residues. Trimming took 5 bases from V and 8 from J, leaving 18 bases between them. CDR1 is SNHLY and CDR2 is FYNNEI in the germline V gene. CDR3 nucleotides: TGTGCCAGCAGTCCTTCGGACCTAGGTGGGGGCTACACCTTC. It specifies CASSPSDLGGGYTF.

This clone was counted between two and nine times. The gene calls are TRBV2 and TRBJ1-5; 8 nucleotides agree with TRBD1. CDR3 size: 15 residues. Unmatched junction bases numbered 17, after V lost 8 bases and J lost 11 bases. Germline V gene sequence: CDR1 SNHLY, CDR2 FYNNEI. DNA of the CDR3: TGTGCCAGCGGACCCTTGGCAGGGGGCATTGTGGCCCAGCATTTT. Protein: CASGPLAGGIVAQHF.

The chain employs TRBV6-5 and TRBJ2-7; 7 bases fit TRBD1. The V and J ends lost 5 bases and 3 bases, in that order; junction bases with no gene match: 7. The CDR3 has 14 amino acids. Germline loops: CDR1 MNHEY, CDR2 SVGAGI. The CDR3 protein is CASSQSDRNYEQYF. For the CDR3, the DNA is TGTGCCAGCAGTCAATCGGACAGGAACTACGAGCAGTACTTC.

About this clone itself: The sample has other DNA sequences that encode this CDR3 too. The V call is TRBV5-6, the J call TRBJ1-5, with D hard to call. The CDR3 extends over 12 amino acids. Trimming shortened V by 4 bases and J by 9 bases, and 11 bases separated the two germline ends. CDR1 is SGHDT, CDR2 YYEEEE, per germline. The CDR3 spells CASSPRRGPQHF. DNA of the CDR3: TGTGCCAGCAGCCCCCGACGGGGGCCCCAGCATTTT.

The chain has TRBV2 and TRBJ1-5; tentatively, D is TRBD1 (5 bases). Looked up from germline, CDR1 is SNHLY and CDR2 is FYNNEI. This CDR3 has 14 amino acids. The V gene lost 7 bases and the J gene lost 3 bases, with 13 bases spanning the gap. The CDR3 nucleotides are TGTGCCAGCACCTCCCGGACACTCAATCAGCCCCAGCATTTT. It yields the protein CASTSRTLNQPQHF.

The chain has TRBV2 and TRBJ2-7, with TRBD2 as a possible D gene (7 bases). The germline V gene has CDR1 SNHLY and CDR2 FYNNEI. The CDR3 is made up of 13 amino acids. Trimming pared 8 bases from V and 3 bases from J, leaving 14 bases between. The chain's CDR3 is CASQEGGVYEQYF. CDR3 bases: TGTGCCAGCCAGGAGGGGGGGGTCTACGAGCAGTACTTC. The whole variable domain, filled in from reference TRBV2 and TRBJ2-7, reads EPEVTQTPSHQVTQMGQEVILRCVPISNHLYFYWYRQILGQKVEFLVSFYNNEISEKSEIFDDQFSVERPDGSNFTLKIRSTKLEDSAMYFCASQEGGVYEQYFGPGTRLTVT.

This clone was seen a handful of times. CDR3 nucleotide sequence: TGTGCCAGCAGCCTTGTCCGGGCCGGAAACACCATATATTTT. This gives the protein CASSLVRAGNTIYF. The V and J genes are TRBV7-9 and TRBJ1-3, with no clear D. Trimming removed 5 bases at V and 4 bases at J, with 12 bases between. Germline CDR1 and CDR2: SEHNR and FQNEAQ (reference sequence). This CDR3 has 14 amino acids. The full variable domain, with the rest looked up from reference TRBV7-9 and TRBJ1-3, is DTGVSQNPRHKITKRGQNVTFRCDPISEHNRLYWYRQTLGQGPEFLTYFQNEAQLEKSRLLSDRFSAERPKGSFSTLEIQRTEQGDSAMYLCASSLVRAGNTIYFGEGSWLTVV.

This clone appeared a few times. This rearrangement joins TRBV4-1 to TRBJ1-2; TRBD1 agrees at 10 bases. In germline, CDR1 is MGHRA, CDR2 YSYEKL. V lost 4 bases and J lost 4; bases outside the gene matches: 9. The CDR3 has 16 amino acids. CDR3 sequence (DNA): TGCGCCAGCAGCCCTAATAGGGGACAGGGGATCTATGGCTACACCTTC. The encoded protein is CASSPNRGQGIYGYTF.

CDR3 region: CASSFSTGQDYNEQFF. The CDR3 DNA is TGTGCCAGCTCATTTTCGACGGGACAGGACTACAATGAGCAGTTCTTC. The chain uses TRBV18 and TRBJ2-1; the match to TRBD1 covers 8 bases. This CDR3 comprises 16 residues. The germline CDR1 and CDR2 sequences are KGHSH and LQKENI. Unmatched junction bases numbered 9, after V lost 5 bases and J lost 3 bases.

This rearrangement joins TRBV6-5 to TRBJ1-5; D not resolved. Trimming pared 5 bases from V and 6 bases from J, leaving 14 bases between. CDR1 is MNHEY and CDR2 is SVGAGI in the germline V gene. This CDR3 comprises 14 residues. The CDR3 loop is CASSEVSSGQPQHF. Written as DNA, the CDR3 is TGTGCCAGCAGTGAAGTATCGTCCGGTCAGCCCCAGCATTTT.

This clone has only a few counts. The rearrangement uses TRBV5-4 and TRBJ2-5; TRBD2 matches 9 bases. Germline V gene data show CDR1 as SGHNT and CDR2 as YYREEE (reference sequence). This CDR3 is 17 amino acids long. V lost 4 bases and J lost 5; bases outside the gene matches: 15. CDR3 amino acids: CASSPGGGTSLWETQYF. The CDR3 nucleotides are TGTGCCAGCAGCCCCGGTGGGGGGACTAGCCTATGGGAGACCCAGTACTTC.

The chain joins TRBV28 to TRBJ2-7, with TRBD1 matching over 9 bases. This CDR3 contains 16 residues. The junction had 10 bases not matched to a gene; V was cut back by 5 bases and J by 2 bases. CDR1 MDHEN and CDR2 SYDVKM come from the germline V gene. The CDR3 DNA sequence: TGTGCCAGCAGTCGTCTCTCCGGGACAGGGCCCTACGAGCAGTACTTC. Translated: CASSRLSGTGPYEQYF.

There are a few counts of this clone. The V gene is TRBV6-5, the J gene TRBJ1-6; TRBD1 is a possible D gene (5 bases). The germline V gene encodes CDR1 MNHEY and CDR2 SVGAGI. V dropped 4 bases and J dropped 10 bases, with 8 bases sitting between them. The CDR3 loop spans 12 amino acids. Written as DNA, the CDR3 is TGTGCCAGCAGTTTCAGGGAATCACCCCTCCACTTT. Its translation is CASSFRESPLHF.

Regarding this clone: This sample includes further DNA sequences coding for the same CDR3. The chain is built from TRBV30 and TRBJ1-5; tentative D call: TRBD1 (6 bases). Germline V gene lookup returns CDR1 GTSNPN and CDR2 SVGIG (reference sequence). The length of the CDR3 is 12 residues. Trimming stripped 5 bases from V and 3 bases from J, with 8 bases between. The CDR3 sequence: CAWGGLNQPQHF. The CDR3 bases are TGTGCCTGGGGGGGCCTCAATCAGCCCCAGCATTTT.

This clone was counted between two and nine times. The chain has TRBV13 and TRBJ2-5; 9 bases are shared with TRBD2. CDR3 length: 16 residues. Germline CDR1 is PRHDT and CDR2 is FYEKMQ (reference sequence). V gave up 5 bases and J gave up 5 bases; unmatched junction bases: 12. In nucleotides, the CDR3 is TGTGCCAGCAGCCCCACATTCGCTAGCGGGGAGGAGACCCAGTACTTC. The encoded protein is CASSPTFASGEETQYF.